Listed here are 7 T cell receptor beta chains from one sample, sequenced in a study of shared clonotypes between healthy human individuals. Generated by immunoSEQ multiplex PCR, the TCRdb table keeps only in-frame clones and is missing some. The table lists under 1,900,000 clones, around 98.5% of them singletons. Input material: naive CD4+ T cells sorted from blood. Subset specified: CD45RA+ positively selected. The receptors were sampled from a man aged 30-40 years in good health.

The genes are TRBV5-4 and TRBJ2-7, with 9 nucleotides matching TRBD1. The CDR3 extends over 16 amino acids. With V trimmed by 0 bases and J by 5 bases, 9 bases remained unmatched. Per the germline V gene, CDR1 is SGHNT and CDR2 is YYREEE (reference sequence). CDR3: CASSLGVGDRAHEQYF. The CDR3 bases are TGTGCCAGCAGCTTGGGGGTCGGGGACAGGGCCCACGAGCAGTACTTC.

This chain links TRBV2 with TRBJ1-1, with D possibly TRBD1 on 5 matching bases. Trimming left V 6 bases short and J 0 bases short, with 11 bases between. The CDR3 is 14 residues long. Germline V gives CDR1 SNHLY, CDR2 FYNNEI. The CDR3 DNA sequence: TGTGCCAGCAGAGGTACAGGCGTGAACACTGAAGCTTTCTTT. Translated, it gives CASRGTGVNTEAFF.

In regard to this clone: Other DNA sequences in this sample translate to the same CDR3. The CDR3 coding sequence is TGTGCCAGCAGCGTAGGCCCCGGCGGGGAGACCCAGTACTTC. It encodes CASSVGPGGETQYF. The chain joins TRBV9 to TRBJ2-5; possible D gene TRBD2, 5 bases. The germline CDR1 and CDR2 sequences are SGDLS and YYNGEE. V gave up 0 bases and J gave up 5 bases, with 11 bases separating them. The CDR3 has 14 amino acids.

The chain has TRBV6-5 and TRBJ2-7, with D unclear. The CDR3 sequence is 14 residues long. Germline V gene lookup returns CDR1 MNHEY and CDR2 SVGAGI. The V gene lost 6 bases and the J gene lost 3 bases, with 15 bases spanning the gap. The CDR3 DNA sequence: TGTGCCAGCAGCCGGCTTCGTCAACTCTACGAGCAGTACTTC. Its translation: CASSRLRQLYEQYF.

The CDR3 DNA sequence: TGCAGCGTGCTGACTCGATCCTACGAGCAGTACTTC. Protein sequence: CSVLTRSYEQYF. This chain uses TRBV29-1 with TRBJ2-7; D is uncertain. CDR1 and CDR2 from the germline V gene are SQVTM and ANQGSEA. Between the trimmed V and J ends, which lost 6 bases and 1 base, there was a span of 10 bases. CDR3 size: 12 residues.

V is TRBV2 and J is TRBJ2-1; TRBD2 agrees at 8 bases. Germline CDR1 is SNHLY and CDR2 is FYNNEI. The CDR3 has 14 residues. J was trimmed by 7 bases and V by 9 bases; bases with no gene match: 11. The chain's CDR3 is CASVASGRRNEQFF. DNA of the CDR3: TGTGCCAGTGTTGCGAGCGGGAGACGAAATGAGCAGTTCTTC.

This chain connects TRBV9 to TRBJ2-1; TRBD2 matches at 7 bases. Trimming took 0 bases from V and 4 from J; bases not matched to a gene: 7. CDR1 and CDR2 (germline): SGDLS, YYNGEE. This CDR3 is 16 amino acids long. The CDR3 is CASSVDGGSGYNEQFF. The CDR3, as DNA: TGTGCCAGCAGCGTAGACGGCGGGAGTGGTTACAATGAGCAGTTCTTC.